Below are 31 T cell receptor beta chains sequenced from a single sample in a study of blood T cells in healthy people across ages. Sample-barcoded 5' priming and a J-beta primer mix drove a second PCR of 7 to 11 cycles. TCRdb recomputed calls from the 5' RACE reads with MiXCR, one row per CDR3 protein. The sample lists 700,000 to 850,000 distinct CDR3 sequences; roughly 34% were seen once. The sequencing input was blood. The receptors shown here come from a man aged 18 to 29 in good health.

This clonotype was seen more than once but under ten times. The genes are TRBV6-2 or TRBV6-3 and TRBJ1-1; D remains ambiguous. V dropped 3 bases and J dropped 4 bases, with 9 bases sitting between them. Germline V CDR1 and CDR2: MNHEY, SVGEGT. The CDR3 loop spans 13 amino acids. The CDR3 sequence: CASSYRVTTEAFF. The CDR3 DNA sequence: TGTGCCAGCAGTTATAGGGTTACCACTGAAGCTTTCTTT.

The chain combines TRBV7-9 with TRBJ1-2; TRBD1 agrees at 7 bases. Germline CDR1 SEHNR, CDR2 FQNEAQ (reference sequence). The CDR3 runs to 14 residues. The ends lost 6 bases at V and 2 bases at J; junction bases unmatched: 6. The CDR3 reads CASRGRDSNYGYTF. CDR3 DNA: TGTGCCAGCAGAGGCCGGGACAGCAACTATGGCTACACCTTC.

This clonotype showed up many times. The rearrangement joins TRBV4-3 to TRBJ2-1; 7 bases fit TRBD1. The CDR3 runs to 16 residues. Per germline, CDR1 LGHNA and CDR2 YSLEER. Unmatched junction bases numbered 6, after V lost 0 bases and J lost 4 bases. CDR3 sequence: CASSQDPRGFYNEQFF. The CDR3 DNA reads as TGCGCCAGCAGCCAAGATCCCAGGGGGTTTTACAATGAGCAGTTCTTC.

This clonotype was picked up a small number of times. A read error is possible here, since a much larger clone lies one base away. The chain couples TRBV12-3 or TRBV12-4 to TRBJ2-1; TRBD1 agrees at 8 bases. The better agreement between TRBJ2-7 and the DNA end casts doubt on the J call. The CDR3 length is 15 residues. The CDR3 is CASSGGQDSYNEQYF. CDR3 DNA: TGTGCCAGCAGTGGGGGACAGGACTCCTACAATGAGCAGTACTTC.

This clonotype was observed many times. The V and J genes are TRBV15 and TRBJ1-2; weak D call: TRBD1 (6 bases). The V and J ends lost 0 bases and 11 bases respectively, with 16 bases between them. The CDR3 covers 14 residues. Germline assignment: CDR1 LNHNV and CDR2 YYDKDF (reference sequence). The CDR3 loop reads CATSREINDQGYTF. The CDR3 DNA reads TGTGCCACCAGCAGAGAAATAAACGACCAGGGGTACACCTTC.

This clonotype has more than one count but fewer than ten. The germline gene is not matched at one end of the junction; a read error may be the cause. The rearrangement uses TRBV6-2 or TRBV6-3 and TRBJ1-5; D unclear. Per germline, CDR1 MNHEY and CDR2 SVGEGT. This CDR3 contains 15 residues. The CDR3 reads CASGRWIPSNQPRHF. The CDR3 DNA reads TGTGCCAGCGGCCGTTGGATCCCTAGCAATCAGCCCCGGCATTTT.

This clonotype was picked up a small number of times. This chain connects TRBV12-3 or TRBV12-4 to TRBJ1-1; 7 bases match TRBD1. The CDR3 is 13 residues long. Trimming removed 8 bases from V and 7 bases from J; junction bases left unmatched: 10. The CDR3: CASALDRDDEAFF. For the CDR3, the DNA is TGTGCCAGCGCGCTCGACAGGGATGATGAAGCTTTCTTT.

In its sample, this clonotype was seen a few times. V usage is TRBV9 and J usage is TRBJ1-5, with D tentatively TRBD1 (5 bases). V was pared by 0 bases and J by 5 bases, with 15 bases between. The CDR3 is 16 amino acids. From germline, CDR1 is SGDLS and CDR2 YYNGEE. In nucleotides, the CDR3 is TGTGCCAGCAGCGTAGAGGGAGCCGCGGGGGATCAGCCCCAGCATTTT. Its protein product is CASSVEGAAGDQPQHF.

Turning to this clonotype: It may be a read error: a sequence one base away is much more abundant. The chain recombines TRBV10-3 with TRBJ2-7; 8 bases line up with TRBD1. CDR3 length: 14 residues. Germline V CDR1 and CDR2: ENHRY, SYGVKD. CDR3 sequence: CAISRDRSSYGQYF. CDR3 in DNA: TGTGCCATCAGTAGGGACAGGAGCTCCTACGGGCAGTACTTC.

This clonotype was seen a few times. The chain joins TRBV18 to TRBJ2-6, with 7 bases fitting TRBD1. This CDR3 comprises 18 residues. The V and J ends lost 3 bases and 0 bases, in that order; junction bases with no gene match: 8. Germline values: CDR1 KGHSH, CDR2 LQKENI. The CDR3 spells CASSPPGQKISGANVLTF. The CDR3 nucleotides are TGTGCCAGCTCACCTCCGGGACAGAAAATCTCTGGGGCCAACGTCCTGACTTTC.

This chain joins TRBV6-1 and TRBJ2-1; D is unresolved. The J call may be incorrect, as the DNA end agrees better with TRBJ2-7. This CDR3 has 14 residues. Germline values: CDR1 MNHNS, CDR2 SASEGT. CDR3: CASSGRYSYNEQYF. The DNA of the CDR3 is TGTGCCAGCAGTGGCAGGTACAGCTACAATGAGCAGTACTTC.

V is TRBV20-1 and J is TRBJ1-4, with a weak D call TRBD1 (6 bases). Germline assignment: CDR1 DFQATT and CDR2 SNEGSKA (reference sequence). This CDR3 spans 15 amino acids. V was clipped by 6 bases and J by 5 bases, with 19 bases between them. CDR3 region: CSAPLTRQENEKLFF. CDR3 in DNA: TGCAGTGCCCCCCTTACCCGACAGGAGAATGAAAAACTGTTTTTT.

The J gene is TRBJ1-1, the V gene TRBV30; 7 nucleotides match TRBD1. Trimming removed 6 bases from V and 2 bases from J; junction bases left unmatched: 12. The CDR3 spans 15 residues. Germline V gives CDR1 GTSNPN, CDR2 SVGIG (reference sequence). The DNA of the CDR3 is TGTGCCTGCAGAGATTGGGGACAGCGTAACACTGAAGCTTTCTTT. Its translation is CACRDWGQRNTEAFF.

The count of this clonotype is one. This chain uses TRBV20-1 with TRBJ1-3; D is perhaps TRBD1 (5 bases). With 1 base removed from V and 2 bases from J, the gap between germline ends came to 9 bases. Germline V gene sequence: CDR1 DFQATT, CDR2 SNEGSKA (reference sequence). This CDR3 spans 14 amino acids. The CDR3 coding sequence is TGCAGTGCTAGAGTTGCAGGGCCTGGAAACACCATATATTTT. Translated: CSARVAGPGNTIYF.

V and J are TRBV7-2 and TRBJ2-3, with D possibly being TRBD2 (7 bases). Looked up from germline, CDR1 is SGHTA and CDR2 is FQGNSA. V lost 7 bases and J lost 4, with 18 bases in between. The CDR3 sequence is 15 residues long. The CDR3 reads CASTFSGGAADTQYF. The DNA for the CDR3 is TGTGCCAGCACCTTTAGTGGGGGGGCCGCAGATACGCAGTATTTT.

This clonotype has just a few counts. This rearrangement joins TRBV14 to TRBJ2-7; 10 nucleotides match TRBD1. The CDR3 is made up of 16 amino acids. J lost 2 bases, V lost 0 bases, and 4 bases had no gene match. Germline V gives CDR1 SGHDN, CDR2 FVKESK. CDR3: CASSQERGTGAYEQYF. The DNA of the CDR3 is TGTGCCAGCAGCCAAGAAAGGGGGACAGGGGCCTACGAGCAGTACTTC.

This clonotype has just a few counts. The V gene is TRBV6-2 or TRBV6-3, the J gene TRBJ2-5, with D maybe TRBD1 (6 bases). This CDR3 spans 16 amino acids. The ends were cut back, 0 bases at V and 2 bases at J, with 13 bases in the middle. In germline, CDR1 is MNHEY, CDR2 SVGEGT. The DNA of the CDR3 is TGTGCCAGCAGTTACTCGAGGACAGCAACTCAAGAGACCCAGTACTTC. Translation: CASSYSRTATQETQYF.

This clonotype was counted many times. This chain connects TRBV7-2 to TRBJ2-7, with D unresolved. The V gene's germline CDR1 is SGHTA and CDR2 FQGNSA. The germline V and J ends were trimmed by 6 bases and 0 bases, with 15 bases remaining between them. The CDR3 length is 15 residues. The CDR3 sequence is CASSFLPGTSYEQYF. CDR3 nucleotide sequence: TGTGCCAGCAGTTTCTTACCCGGTACCTCCTACGAGCAGTACTTC.

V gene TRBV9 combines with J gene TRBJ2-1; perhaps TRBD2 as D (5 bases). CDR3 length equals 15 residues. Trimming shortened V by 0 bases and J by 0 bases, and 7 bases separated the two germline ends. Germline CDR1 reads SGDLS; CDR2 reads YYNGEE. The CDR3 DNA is TGTGCCAGCAGCGTAGTCGGGAACTCCTACAATGAGCAGTTCTTC. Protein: CASSVVGNSYNEQFF.

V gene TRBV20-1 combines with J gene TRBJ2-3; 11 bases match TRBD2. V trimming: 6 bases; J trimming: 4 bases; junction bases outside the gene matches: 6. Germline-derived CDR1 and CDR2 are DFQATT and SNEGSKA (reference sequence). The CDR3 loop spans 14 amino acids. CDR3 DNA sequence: TGCAGTGCGGATTATAGCGGGGGGGCAGATACGCAGTATTTT. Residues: CSADYSGGADTQYF.

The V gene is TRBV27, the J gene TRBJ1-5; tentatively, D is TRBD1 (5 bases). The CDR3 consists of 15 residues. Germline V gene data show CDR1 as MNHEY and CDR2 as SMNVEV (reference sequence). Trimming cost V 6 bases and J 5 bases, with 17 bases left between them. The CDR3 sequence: CASSKAIAQDQPQHF. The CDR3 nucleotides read TGTGCCAGCAGCAAAGCGATCGCACAGGATCAGCCCCAGCATTTT.

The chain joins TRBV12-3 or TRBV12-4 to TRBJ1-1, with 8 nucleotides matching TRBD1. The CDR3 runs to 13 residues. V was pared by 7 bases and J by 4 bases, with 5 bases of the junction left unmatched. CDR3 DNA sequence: TGTGCCAGCACAAGGACAGGGAGCACTGAAGCTTTCTTT. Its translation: CASTRTGSTEAFF.

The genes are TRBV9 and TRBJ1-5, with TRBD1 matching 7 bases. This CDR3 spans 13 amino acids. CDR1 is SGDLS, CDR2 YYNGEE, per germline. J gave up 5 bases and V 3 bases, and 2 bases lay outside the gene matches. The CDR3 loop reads CASSETGDQPQHF. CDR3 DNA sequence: TGTGCCAGCAGCGAAACAGGGGATCAGCCCCAGCATTTT.

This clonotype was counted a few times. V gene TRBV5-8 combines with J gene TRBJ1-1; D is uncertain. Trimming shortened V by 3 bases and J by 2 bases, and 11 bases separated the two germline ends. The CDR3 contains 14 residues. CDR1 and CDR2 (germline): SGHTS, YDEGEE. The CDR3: CASSYGLFNTEAFF. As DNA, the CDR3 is TGTGCCAGCAGCTATGGACTATTTAACACTGAAGCTTTCTTT. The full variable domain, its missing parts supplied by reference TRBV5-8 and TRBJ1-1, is EAGVTQSPTHLIKTRGQQATLRCSPISGHTSVYWYQQALGLGLQFLLWYDEGEERNRGNFPPRFSGRQFPNYSSELNVNALELEDSALYLCASSYGLFNTEAFFGQGTRLTVV.

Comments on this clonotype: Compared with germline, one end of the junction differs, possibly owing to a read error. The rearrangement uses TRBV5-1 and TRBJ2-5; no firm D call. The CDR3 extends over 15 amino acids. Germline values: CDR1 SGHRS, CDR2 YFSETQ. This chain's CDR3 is CASSLVGQLQEAQYF. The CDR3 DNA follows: TGCGCCAGCAGCTTGGTCGGGCAGCTCCAAGAGGCCCAGTACTTC.

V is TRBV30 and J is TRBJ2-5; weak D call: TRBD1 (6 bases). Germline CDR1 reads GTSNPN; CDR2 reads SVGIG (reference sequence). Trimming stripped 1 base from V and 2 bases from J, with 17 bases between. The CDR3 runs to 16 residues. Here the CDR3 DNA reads TGTGCCTGGAGTGCCTCGGGTGGACAGAAGCAAGAGACCCAGTACTTC. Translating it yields CAWSASGGQKQETQYF.

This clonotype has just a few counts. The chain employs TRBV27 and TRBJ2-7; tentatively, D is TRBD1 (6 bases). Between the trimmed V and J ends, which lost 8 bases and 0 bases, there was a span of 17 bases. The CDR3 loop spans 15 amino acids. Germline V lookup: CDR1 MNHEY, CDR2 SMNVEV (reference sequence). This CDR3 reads CASQPNRASSYEQYF. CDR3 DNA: TGTGCCAGCCAACCGAACAGGGCAAGCTCCTACGAGCAGTACTTC.

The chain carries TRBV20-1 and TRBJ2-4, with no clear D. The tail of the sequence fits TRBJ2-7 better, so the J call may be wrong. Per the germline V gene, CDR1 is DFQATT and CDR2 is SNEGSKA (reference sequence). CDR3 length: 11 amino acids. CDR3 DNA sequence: TGCAGTGCTAACGAGGTCTACGAGCAGTACTTC. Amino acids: CSANEVYEQYF.

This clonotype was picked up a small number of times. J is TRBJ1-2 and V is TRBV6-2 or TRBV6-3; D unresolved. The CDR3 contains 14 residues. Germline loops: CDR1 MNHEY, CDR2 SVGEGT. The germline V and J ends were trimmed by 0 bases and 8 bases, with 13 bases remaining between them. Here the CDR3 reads CASSYSASMRGYTF. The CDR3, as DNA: TGTGCCAGCAGTTACTCGGCCTCAATGCGGGGCTACACCTTC.

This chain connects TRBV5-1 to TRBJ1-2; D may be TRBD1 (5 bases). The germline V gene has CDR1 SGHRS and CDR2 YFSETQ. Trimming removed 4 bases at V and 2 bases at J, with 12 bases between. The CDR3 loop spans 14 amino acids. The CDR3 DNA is TGCGCCAGCAGCAGAAGCAGGGAGAACTATGGCTACACCTTC. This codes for CASSRSRENYGYTF.

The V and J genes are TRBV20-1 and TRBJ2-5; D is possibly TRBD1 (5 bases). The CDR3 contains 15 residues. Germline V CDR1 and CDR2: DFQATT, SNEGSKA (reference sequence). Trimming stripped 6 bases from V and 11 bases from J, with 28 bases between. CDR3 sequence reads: CSANPSGGAGNEQYF. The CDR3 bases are TGCAGTGCCAACCCGTCCGGTGGGGCAGGGAATGAGCAGTACTTC.